The 22 T cell receptor beta chains below were found in one sample sequenced in a study of cytomegalovirus exposure and HLA in healthy donors. Researchers ran the PCR with 60 Vbeta and 13 Jbeta primers. The repertoire was sequenced with immunoSEQ multiplex PCR; TCRdb's copy has only in-frame clones and lacks some. This sample yields 100,000 to 150,000 clones, of which 70% to 85% are seen a single time; about 13% belongs to the top ten. Sequencing was done on a sample of PBMCs. The receptors originated from a woman aged 40 to 50 in good health and CMV-seropositive.

The V and J genes are TRBV9 and TRBJ2-2; 9 positions agree with TRBD2. This CDR3 is built from 18 residues. J lost 4 bases, V lost 3 bases, and 13 bases had no gene match. Germline CDR1 SGDLS, CDR2 YYNGEE. The CDR3 sequence: CASSGGGLASVRTGELFF. The DNA of the CDR3 is TGTGCCAGCAGCGGGGGGGGACTAGCCTCAGTTCGCACCGGGGAGCTGTTTTTT.

The rearrangement links TRBV4-1 to TRBJ2-1; 11 nucleotides agree with TRBD2. The trim removed 8 bases at V and 9 bases at J, leaving 12 bases unmatched. The CDR3 consists of 15 residues. The V gene's germline CDR1 is MGHRA and CDR2 YSYEKL. The CDR3 reads CASSLLAGVVGEQFF. Here the CDR3 DNA reads TGCGCCAGCTCATTACTAGCGGGAGTTGTGGGTGAGCAGTTCTTC.

The CDR3 loop reads CASSFRTGRDTGELFF. CDR3 sequence (DNA): TGTGCCAGTAGTTTCCGGACAGGTAGAGACACCGGGGAGCTGTTTTTT. This chain uses TRBV19 with TRBJ2-2; 7 positions match TRBD1. This CDR3 region has 16 residues. V shed 5 bases, J shed 3 bases, and the junction held 9 bases outside the gene matches. Germline lookup yields CDR1 LNHDA and CDR2 SQIVND (reference sequence). The full variable domain, its missing parts supplied by reference TRBV19 and TRBJ2-2, is DGGITQSPKYLFRKEGQNVTLSCEQNLNHDAMYWYRQDPGQGLRLIYYSQIVNDFQKGDIAEGYSVSREKKESFPLTVTSAQKNPTAFYLCASSFRTGRDTGELFFGEGSRLTVL.

The V and J genes are TRBV9 and TRBJ2-3; 8 bases are shared with TRBD2. In germline, CDR1 is SGDLS, CDR2 YYNGEE. CDR3 length: 15 amino acids. V lost 1 base, J lost 4 bases, and 5 bases stayed unmatched. CDR3 DNA sequence: TGTGCCAGCAGCGTAATGCGGGAGGTAGCAGATACGCAGTATTTT. Translating it yields CASSVMREVADTQYF.

The chain recombines TRBV11-3 with TRBJ2-3; TRBD1 matches 10 bases. Germline-derived CDR1 and CDR2 are SGHNT and YENEEA. This CDR3 is 15 amino acids long. Trimming took 1 base from V and 4 from J; bases not matched to a gene: 2. This CDR3 is CASSLGQGAADTQYF. In DNA, the CDR3 is TGTGCCAGCAGCTTAGGACAGGGGGCCGCAGATACGCAGTATTTT. Based on the CDR3 plus reference TRBV11-3 and TRBJ2-3, the full variable domain is EAGVVQSPRYKIIEKKQPVAFWCNPISGHNTLYWYLQNLGQGPELLIRYENEEAVDDSQLPKDRFSAERLKGVDSTLKIQPAELGDSAVYLCASSLGQGAADTQYFGPGTRLTVL.

The rearrangement links TRBV9 to TRBJ2-2; 9 nucleotides align to TRBD1. The junction had 4 bases not matched to a gene; V was cut back by 4 bases and J by 6 bases. The CDR3 is made up of 14 amino acids. CDR1 is SGDLS, CDR2 YYNGEE, per germline. The CDR3 protein is CASSIQGASGELFF. CDR3 sequence (DNA): TGTGCCAGCAGCATACAGGGGGCGTCCGGGGAGCTGTTTTTT.

This clone was observed a few times. The gene calls are TRBV7-9 and TRBJ1-6, with 7 bases that match TRBD1. V gave up 8 bases and J gave up 6 bases; unmatched junction bases: 10. Germline lookup yields CDR1 SEHNR and CDR2 FQNEAQ (reference sequence). The CDR3 is 15 residues long. CDR3 nucleotides: TGTGCCAGCGTTTTAGGGGACAGTATTAATTCACCCCTCCACTTT. Its protein is CASVLGDSINSPLHF.

The gene calls are TRBV7-9 and TRBJ2-7; tentatively, D is TRBD1 (5 bases). Between the trimmed V and J ends, which lost 1 base and 5 bases, there was a span of 27 bases. The CDR3 contains 19 residues. The germline V gene has CDR1 SEHNR and CDR2 FQNEAQ (reference sequence). CDR3 sequence reads: CASSLGQGWMSVSWHEQYF. CDR3 nucleotides: TGTGCCAGCAGCTTAGGGCAGGGATGGATGAGTGTAAGTTGGCACGAGCAGTACTTC.

This clone was found a few times. The CDR3 DNA reads as TGTGCCAGCAGGTCCGGACATACCTACGAGCAGTACTTC. Protein product: CASRSGHTYEQYF. The rearrangement joins TRBV7-9 to TRBJ2-7; D is perhaps TRBD1 (5 bases). Between the trimmed V and J ends, which lost 6 bases and 2 bases, there was a span of 11 bases. The CDR3 has 13 amino acids. CDR1 is SEHNR, CDR2 FQNEAQ, per germline (reference sequence).

The chain employs TRBV7-2 and TRBJ2-7; tentatively, D is TRBD2 (6 bases). The CDR3 is 15 amino acids. From germline, CDR1 is SGHTA and CDR2 FQGNSA. The V end lost 5 bases, the J end lost 5 bases, and 19 bases lay between the germline ends. As DNA, the CDR3 is TGTGCCAGCAGCCCGCGGCGGGGTATAGTCAACGAGCAGTACTTC. Its protein is CASSPRRGIVNEQYF. The variable domain in full, with the rest retrieved from reference TRBV7-2 and TRBJ2-7, is GAGVSQSPSNKVTEKGKDVELRCDPISGHTALYWYRQSLGQGLEFLIYFQGNSAPDKSGLPSDRFSAERTGGSVSTLTIQRTQQEDSAVYLCASSPRRGIVNEQYFGPGTRLTVT.

V is TRBV4-1 and J is TRBJ1-5; 7 bases are shared with TRBD1. The CDR3 is 16 residues long. Germline loops: CDR1 MGHRA, CDR2 YSYEKL. The ends lost 3 bases at V and 6 bases at J; junction bases unmatched: 11. CDR3 region: CASSQAPRGRSQPQHF. The CDR3 DNA reads as TGCGCCAGCAGCCAGGCTCCTAGGGGGCGGTCTCAGCCCCAGCATTTT.

The chain carries TRBV5-4 and TRBJ2-2, with D tentatively TRBD2 (6 bases). The V end was cut by 2 bases, the J end by 3 bases, with 11 bases between. Germline CDR1 reads SGHNT; CDR2 reads YYREEE (reference sequence). This CDR3 is built from 15 residues. CDR3 sequence: CASSFPTGDTGELFF. In DNA, the CDR3 is TGTGCCAGCAGCTTTCCGACGGGGGACACCGGGGAGCTGTTTTTT.

The chain couples TRBV28 to TRBJ2-2, with a weak D call TRBD1 (6 bases). Trimming stripped 6 bases from V and 5 bases from J, with 10 bases between. The CDR3 runs to 13 residues. Germline CDR1 reads MDHEN; CDR2 reads SYDVKM. The CDR3 DNA reads TGTGCCAGCAGCCAACAGGGAACCGGGGAGCTGTTTTTT. This encodes CASSQQGTGELFF.

The chain couples TRBV15 to TRBJ2-5; TRBD1 matches at 7 bases. Per the germline V gene, CDR1 is LNHNV and CDR2 is YYDKDF (reference sequence). The CDR3 spans 13 residues. The trim removed 3 bases at V and 11 bases at J, leaving 9 bases unmatched. The CDR3 nucleotides are TGTGCCACCAGCAGTCCGGGTACAGGGGAGCAGTACTTC. The encoded protein is CATSSPGTGEQYF.

This chain uses TRBV14 with TRBJ1-6, with a weak D call TRBD1 (5 bases). Germline loops: CDR1 SGHDN, CDR2 FVKESK. Between the trimmed V and J ends, which lost 4 bases and 5 bases, there was a span of 12 bases. The CDR3 consists of 15 residues. The CDR3 spells CASSLTGDNNSPLHF. The CDR3 DNA follows: TGTGCCAGCAGCCTCACAGGAGACAATAATTCACCCCTCCACTTT.

This clone showed up just a few times. V is TRBV4-1 and J is TRBJ2-5; a weak D match, TRBD2 (7 bases). Germline CDR1 MGHRA, CDR2 YSYEKL. This CDR3 spans 19 amino acids. The germline V and J ends were trimmed by 1 base and 4 bases, with 25 bases remaining between them. Written as DNA, the CDR3 is TGCGCCAGCAGCCAAGGGGGGGGCTTGACTAGAGGTTCTCGAGAGACCCAGTACTTC. This codes for CASSQGGGLTRGSRETQYF.

V is TRBV7-9 and J is TRBJ2-7; no reliable D call. Per germline, CDR1 SEHNR and CDR2 FQNEAQ (reference sequence). This CDR3 has 15 amino acids. Trimming removed 4 bases at V and 2 bases at J, with 15 bases between. CDR3 sequence: CASSSKEAGAYEQYF. CDR3 nucleotide sequence: TGTGCCAGCAGCTCGAAGGAAGCAGGCGCCTACGAGCAGTACTTC. The full variable domain, its missing parts supplied by reference TRBV7-9 and TRBJ2-7, is DTGVSQNPRHKITKRGQNVTFRCDPISEHNRLYWYRQTLGQGPEFLTYFQNEAQLEKSRLLSDRFSAERPKGSFSTLEIQRTEQGDSAMYLCASSSKEAGAYEQYFGPGTRLTVT.

The chain links TRBV19 to TRBJ1-1; D unclear. V shed 7 bases and J shed 0 bases, with 12 bases lying between them. The germline V gene has CDR1 LNHDA and CDR2 SQIVND (reference sequence). The CDR3 contains 14 residues. CDR3 in DNA: TGTGCCAGTACCAGAGGCAGTTTGAACACTGAAGCTTTCTTT. It specifies CASTRGSLNTEAFF.

This clone was observed a handful of times. The rearrangement joins TRBV5-4 to TRBJ2-6; maybe TRBD2 (5 bases). There are 14 residues in the CDR3. Germline assignment: CDR1 SGHNT and CDR2 YYREEE (reference sequence). V lost 4 bases to trimming and J lost 5 bases, with 10 bases between them. The CDR3 coding sequence is TGTGCCAGCAGCCCGGTCGGGAGGGCCAACGTCCTGACTTTC. This encodes CASSPVGRANVLTF.

V gene TRBV5-1 combines with J gene TRBJ2-5; 9 bases fit TRBD2. The germline CDR1 and CDR2 sequences are SGHRS and YFSETQ. The CDR3 runs to 17 residues. The J segment lost 4 bases and the V segment lost 1 base, leaving 11 bases of the junction unmatched. The CDR3 region has the DNA TGCGCCAGCAGCTTGCGGACGAGCGGGAGGCCTGGAGAGACCCAGTACTTC. This translates into CASSLRTSGRPGETQYF.

This chain connects TRBV28 to TRBJ1-1; 8 bases match TRBD1. Germline loops: CDR1 MDHEN, CDR2 SYDVKM. The CDR3 has 15 amino acids. After removal of 4 bases from V and 1 base from J, the junction contained 5 bases not matched to a gene. The CDR3 protein is CASSSSGTGNTEAFF. The CDR3 DNA sequence: TGTGCCAGCAGTTCCTCCGGGACAGGGAACACTGAAGCTTTCTTT.

J is TRBJ2-3 and V is TRBV14; D ambiguous. V gave up 3 bases and J gave up 6 bases, with 4 bases separating them. CDR1 and CDR2 from the germline V gene are SGHDN and FVKESK. This CDR3 contains 11 residues. CDR3 sequence reads: CASSQADTQYF. CDR3 nucleotides: TGTGCCAGCAGCCAGGCCGATACGCAGTATTTT.